These T cell receptor beta chains were read from a single sample in a study of blood T cell repertoires in COVID-19. This table comes from immunoSEQ multiplex PCR, and its TCRdb copy is limited to in-frame clones, with some not included. The table includes roughly 180,000 clones, around 89% detected once. The sequencing input was peripheral blood. These receptors were collected from a woman under 40 with acute or convalescent COVID-19. CDR3s include the opening cysteine and the closing phenylalanine or tryptophan. The order of the fields is clone size, D gene, CDR3 length, J gene, V gene, CDR3 DNA, CDR3 protein. A D gene is named only where the DNA matches it firmly. Some rows mark clone size as missing; the rest say once, few, many or name a class of expanded clone.

size: -; D: -; length: 14; J: TRBJ1-1; V: TRBV6-1; DNA: TGTGCCAGCAGTGAAGCGCTCGAGAGCGGGCCGACTTTCTTT; CDR3: CASSEALESGPTFF
size: few; D: -; length: 15; J: TRBJ1-4; V: TRBV5-1; DNA: TGCGCCAGCAGCTCCGATGAGGGCCGGGTTGGAAAACTGTTTTTT; CDR3: CASSSDEGRVGKLFF
size: -; D: -; length: 12; J: TRBJ2-3; V: TRBV11-2; DNA: TGTGCCAGCAGCTTAGTACTAGATACGCAGTATTTT; CDR3: CASSLVLDTQYF
size: -; D: -; length: 16; J: TRBJ1-6; V: TRBV11-2; DNA: TGTGCCAGCAGCTTAGAAGTCGGGGACTATAATTCACCCCTCCACTTT; CDR3: CASSLEVGDYNSPLHF
size: -; D: TRBD1; length: 13; J: TRBJ2-7; V: TRBV5-5; DNA: TGTGCCAGCGGATGGGACAGACCGAACGAGCAGTACTTC; CDR3: CASGWDRPNEQYF
size: -; D: -; length: 11; J: TRBJ1-2; V: TRBV29-1; DNA: TGCAGCGTTAACATTAACTATGGCTACACCTTC; CDR3: CSVNINYGYTF
size: -; D: -; length: 16; J: TRBJ2-2; V: TRBV9; DNA: TGTGCCAGCAGCCCCCTGGGTGGGAGTTTCACCGGGGAGCTGTTTTTT; CDR3: CASSPLGGSFTGELFF
size: -; D: -; length: 12; J: TRBJ1-2; V: TRBV30; DNA: TGTGCCGGGGGGGCGCCTGGCGGTGGCTACACCTTC; CDR3: CAGGAPGGGYTF
size: -; D: TRBD2; length: 14; J: TRBJ2-3; V: TRBV28; DNA: TGTGCCAGCGGACTAGCGGGAGTGAGAGATACGCAGTATTTT; CDR3: CASGLAGVRDTQYF
size: -; D: -; length: 15; J: TRBJ1-2; V: TRBV4-2; DNA: TGTGCCAGCAGCTCTCAACTCGGGGTTAACTATGGCTACACCTTC; CDR3: CASSSQLGVNYGYTF
size: -; D: TRBD1; length: 16; J: TRBJ2-1; V: TRBV7-6; DNA: TGTGCCAGCAGCTCGACACTGTGGCAGGGGGATAATGAGCAGTTCTTC; CDR3: CASSSTLWQGDNEQFF
size: -; D: -; length: 13; J: TRBJ1-6; V: TRBV15; DNA: TGTGCCACCGAGAGCTCCTATAATTCACCCCTCCACTTT; CDR3: CATESSYNSPLHF
size: -; D: TRBD1; length: 12; J: TRBJ1-1; V: TRBV4-2; DNA: TGTGCCAGCAGAGGACAGGGCTTAAGAGCTTTCTTT; CDR3: CASRGQGLRAFF
size: -; D: -; length: 13; J: TRBJ1-1; V: TRBV11-3; DNA: TGTGCCAGCAGCATACAGGGCAACACTGAAGCTTTCTTT; CDR3: CASSIQGNTEAFF
size: -; D: TRBD1; length: 14; J: TRBJ1-4; V: TRBV28; DNA: TGTGCCAGCAGTCCCTGGGACAGGGCTGAAAAACTGTTTTTT; CDR3: CASSPWDRAEKLFF
size: -; D: -; length: 16; J: TRBJ1-6; V: TRBV5-1; DNA: TGCGCCAGCAGCTTAAGGGGGGGATCCTATAATTCACCCCTCCACTTT; CDR3: CASSLRGGSYNSPLHF
size: once; D: -; length: 15; J: TRBJ1-6; V: TRBV25-1; DNA: TGTGCCAGCAGTGAATCCTGGGGGCACAATTCACCCCTCCACTTT; CDR3: CASSESWGHNSPLHF
size: once; D: -; length: 13; J: TRBJ2-7; V: TRBV5-5; DNA: TGTGCCAGCAGCCCCAGGACTACCTACGAGCAGTACTTC; CDR3: CASSPRTTYEQYF
size: -; D: TRBD1; length: 15; J: TRBJ1-5; V: TRBV27; DNA: TGTGCCAGCAGCTTCGGACAGGGGGGCGGGAGGCCCCAGCATTTT; CDR3: CASSFGQGGGRPQHF
size: -; D: -; length: 15; J: TRBJ2-3; V: TRBV14; DNA: TGTGCCAGCAGCCAAGTCAGCGGACCAGAGGATACGCAGTATTTT; CDR3: CASSQVSGPEDTQYF
size: -; D: -; length: 13; J: TRBJ2-2; V: TRBV6-5; DNA: TGTGCCAGCAGTTCCGGAGTGGCCGGGGAGCTGTTTTTT; CDR3: CASSSGVAGELFF
size: few; D: -; length: 14; J: TRBJ1-2; V: TRBV20-1; DNA: TGCAGTGCTAGTAAGGGACAAGATAACTATGGCTACACCTTC; CDR3: CSASKGQDNYGYTF
size: -; D: -; length: 16; J: TRBJ2-5; V: TRBV7-9; DNA: TGTGCCAGCAGCTTAGCCCATTCCCCGGGTCAAGAGACCCAGTACTTC; CDR3: CASSLAHSPGQETQYF
size: -; D: TRBD2; length: 16; J: TRBJ2-7; V: TRBV4-1; DNA: TGCGCCAGCAGCCAAGGGCCTAGCGGGACGACGTACGAGCAGTACTTC; CDR3: CASSQGPSGTTYEQYF
size: -; D: TRBD1; length: 16; J: TRBJ1-2; V: TRBV5-1; DNA: TGCGCCAGCAGTTCCGGGACAGGAGTTACAACCTATGGCTACACCTTC; CDR3: CASSSGTGVTTYGYTF
size: -; D: -; length: 13; J: TRBJ2-7; V: TRBV10-1; DNA: TGCGCCAGCAGTGAGGACCTGGCGGGGGAGCAGTACTTC; CDR3: CASSEDLAGEQYF
size: once; D: TRBD1; length: 17; J: TRBJ1-1; V: TRBV18; DNA: TGTGCCAGCTCACCACCGGGACAGCGTACCGCGAACACTGAAGCTTTCTTT; CDR3: CASSPPGQRTANTEAFF
size: -; D: -; length: 11; J: TRBJ2-1; V: TRBV12-5; DNA: TGTGCTAGTGGTTTGGGGCCAGAGCAGTTCTTC; CDR3: CASGLGPEQFF
size: -; D: -; length: 12; J: TRBJ1-2; V: TRBV19; DNA: TGTGCCAGTAGTATAGGACACGATGGCTACACCTTC; CDR3: CASSIGHDGYTF
size: -; D: TRBD1; length: 15; J: TRBJ2-2; V: TRBV2; DNA: TGTGCCAGCAGGGCGGGACAGGTCTTCACCGGGGAGCTGTTTTTT; CDR3: CASRAGQVFTGELFF
size: -; D: TRBD1; length: 12; J: TRBJ2-3; V: TRBV28; DNA: TGTGCCAGCAGGGGACAGGGCATGACGCAGTATTTT; CDR3: CASRGQGMTQYF
size: -; D: -; length: 14; J: TRBJ2-7; V: TRBV13; DNA: TGTGCCAGCAGCCTTCGACAGCTATCCTACGAGCAGTACTTC; CDR3: CASSLRQLSYEQYF
size: -; D: -; length: 14; J: TRBJ2-2; V: TRBV11-3; DNA: TGTGCCAGCAGCGTATCGGGGGACACCGGGGAGCTGTTTTTT; CDR3: CASSVSGDTGELFF
size: -; D: -; length: 14; J: TRBJ2-2; V: TRBV5-4; DNA: TGTGCCAGCAGCTTGATCCAGAACACCGGGGAGCTGTTTTTT; CDR3: CASSLIQNTGELFF
size: once; D: -; length: 15; J: TRBJ2-5; V: TRBV4-2; DNA: TGTGCCAGCAGCCAAGCCCAACAGCAGTCAGAGACCCAGTACTTC; CDR3: CASSQAQQQSETQYF
size: -; D: -; length: 14; J: TRBJ2-7; V: TRBV7-9; DNA: TGTGCCAGCAGCCAAAAAGGACGGGACTACGAGCAGTACTTC; CDR3: CASSQKGRDYEQYF
size: -; D: -; length: 13; J: TRBJ1-5; V: TRBV30; DNA: TGTGCCTGGACACGACAGCGTGGTCAGCCCCAGCATTTT; CDR3: CAWTRQRGQPQHF
size: -; D: -; length: 13; J: TRBJ1-5; V: TRBV27; DNA: TGTGCCAGCAGCAACAACCCGTATCAGCCCCAGCATTTT; CDR3: CASSNNPYQPQHF
size: -; D: -; length: 15; J: TRBJ2-3; V: TRBV5-3; DNA: TGTGCCAGAAGCTCGGCAAATAGAGGTCCATATACGCAGTATTTT; CDR3: CARSSANRGPYTQYF
size: -; D: TRBD1; length: 16; J: TRBJ1-1; V: TRBV25-1; DNA: TGTGCCAGCAGTGACGCGACTCAGGGGGCCTCCGGGCAGGCTTTCTTT; CDR3: CASSDATQGASGQAFF
size: -; D: TRBD1; length: 17; J: TRBJ1-5; V: TRBV19; DNA: TGTGCCAGTAGTATAGGCTCGACAGGGTCCGCTGATCAGCCCCAGCATTTT; CDR3: CASSIGSTGSADQPQHF
size: -; D: -; length: 14; J: TRBJ1-5; V: TRBV6-5; DNA: TGTGCCAGCAGTTACCGGACTGAAGATCGGCCCCAGCATTTT; CDR3: CASSYRTEDRPQHF
size: -; D: -; length: 13; J: TRBJ1-2; V: TRBV27; DNA: TGTGCCAGCAGTTTAGGGGGGTCCTATGGCTACACCTTC; CDR3: CASSLGGSYGYTF
size: -; D: TRBD2; length: 16; J: TRBJ2-3; V: TRBV4-1; DNA: TGCGCCAGCAGCCAAGAACCGGGACTAGCAGCAGATACGCAGTATTTT; CDR3: CASSQEPGLAADTQYF
size: once; D: TRBD1; length: 20; J: TRBJ1-5; V: TRBV4-2; DNA: TGTGCCAGCAGCCAAGAAGGGGGGTCACAGGGGGCGCATGGCAATCAGCCCCAGCATTTT; CDR3: CASSQEGGSQGAHGNQPQHF
size: -; D: TRBD2; length: 16; J: TRBJ2-3; V: TRBV4-2; DNA: TGTGCCAGCAGCCCCGGGACTAGCGCTAGCACAGATACGCAGTATTTT; CDR3: CASSPGTSASTDTQYF
size: -; D: TRBD1; length: 13; J: TRBJ2-1; V: TRBV11-2; DNA: TGTGCCAGCAGCTTCGACAGGGTTTGGGAGCAGTTCTTC; CDR3: CASSFDRVWEQFF
size: -; D: TRBD2; length: 16; J: TRBJ2-1; V: TRBV6-5; DNA: TGTGCCAGCAGTTCACGGCGGAACGGGAGGGCCGATGAGCAGTTCTTC; CDR3: CASSSRRNGRADEQFF
size: -; D: TRBD2; length: 16; J: TRBJ2-1; V: TRBV5-1; DNA: TGCGCCAGCAGCTATCTTGGACTAGCGGGAGTTCATGAGCAGTTCTTC; CDR3: CASSYLGLAGVHEQFF
size: -; D: -; length: 14; J: TRBJ1-2; V: TRBV7-9; DNA: TGTGCCAGCAGCTTGGCAGGCTCTAACTATGGCTACACCTTC; CDR3: CASSLAGSNYGYTF
size: -; D: -; length: 13; J: TRBJ1-1; V: TRBV29-1; DNA: TGCAGCGTTGATCGCGCCCAGAACACTGAAGCTTTCTTT; CDR3: CSVDRAQNTEAFF
size: once; D: TRBD2; length: 16; J: TRBJ2-2; V: TRBV7-2; DNA: TGTGCCAGCAGCCCCCGGACTAGCGGCAACACCGGGGAGCTGTTTTTT; CDR3: CASSPRTSGNTGELFF
size: -; D: -; length: 15; J: TRBJ1-5; V: TRBV7-8; DNA: TGTGCCAGCAGCTCGCCCGCCGGGGTCAATCAGCCCCAGCATTTT; CDR3: CASSSPAGVNQPQHF